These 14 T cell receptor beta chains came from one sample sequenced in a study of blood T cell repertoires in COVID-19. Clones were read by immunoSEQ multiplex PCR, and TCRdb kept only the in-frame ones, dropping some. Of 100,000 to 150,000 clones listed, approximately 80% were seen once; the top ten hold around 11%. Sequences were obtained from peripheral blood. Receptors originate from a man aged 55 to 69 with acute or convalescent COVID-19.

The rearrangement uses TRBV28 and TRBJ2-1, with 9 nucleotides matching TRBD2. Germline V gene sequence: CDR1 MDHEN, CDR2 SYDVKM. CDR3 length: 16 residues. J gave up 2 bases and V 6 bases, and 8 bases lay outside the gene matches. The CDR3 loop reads CASRPYSGSTYNEQFF. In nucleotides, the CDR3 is TGTGCCAGCAGGCCTTATAGCGGGAGTACCTACAATGAGCAGTTCTTC.

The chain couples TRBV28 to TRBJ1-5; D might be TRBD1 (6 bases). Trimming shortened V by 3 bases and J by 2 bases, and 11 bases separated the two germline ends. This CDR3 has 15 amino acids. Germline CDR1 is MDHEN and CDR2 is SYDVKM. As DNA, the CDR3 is TGTGCCAGCAGTTTTCCAGGGGCCGGCAATCAGCCCCAGCATTTT. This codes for CASSFPGAGNQPQHF.

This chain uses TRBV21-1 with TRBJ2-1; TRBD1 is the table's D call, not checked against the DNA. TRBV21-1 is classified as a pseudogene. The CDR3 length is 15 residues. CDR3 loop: CASSNKRDTGDEQFF. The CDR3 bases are TGTGCCAGCAGCAACAAAAGGGACACTGGGGATGAGCAGTTCTTC.

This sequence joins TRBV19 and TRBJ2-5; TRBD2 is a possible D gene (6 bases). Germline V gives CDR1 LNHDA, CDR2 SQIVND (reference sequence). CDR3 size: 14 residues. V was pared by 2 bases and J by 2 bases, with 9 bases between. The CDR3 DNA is TGTGCCAGTAGTATAAGCAGCGGGCAAGAGACCCAGTACTTC. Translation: CASSISSGQETQYF. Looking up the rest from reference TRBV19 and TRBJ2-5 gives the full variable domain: DGGITQSPKYLFRKEGQNVTLSCEQNLNHDAMYWYRQDPGQGLRLIYYSQIVNDFQKGDIAEGYSVSREKKESFPLTVTSAQKNPTAFYLCASSISSGQETQYFGPGTRLLVL.

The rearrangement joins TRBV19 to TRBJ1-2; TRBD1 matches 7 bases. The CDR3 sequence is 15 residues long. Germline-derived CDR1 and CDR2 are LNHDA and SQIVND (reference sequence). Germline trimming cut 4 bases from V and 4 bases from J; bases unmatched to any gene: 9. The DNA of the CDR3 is TGTGCCAGTAGTACCACAGGGGACAAAGGCTATGGCTACACCTTC. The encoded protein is CASSTTGDKGYGYTF.

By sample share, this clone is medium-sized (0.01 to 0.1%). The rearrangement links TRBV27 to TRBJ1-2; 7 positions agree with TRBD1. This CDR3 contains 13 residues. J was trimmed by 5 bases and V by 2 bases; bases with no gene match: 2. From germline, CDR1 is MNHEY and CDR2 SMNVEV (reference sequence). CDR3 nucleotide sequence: TGTGCCAGCAGTTTAATGACAGGGTATGGCTACACCTTC. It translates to CASSLMTGYGYTF.

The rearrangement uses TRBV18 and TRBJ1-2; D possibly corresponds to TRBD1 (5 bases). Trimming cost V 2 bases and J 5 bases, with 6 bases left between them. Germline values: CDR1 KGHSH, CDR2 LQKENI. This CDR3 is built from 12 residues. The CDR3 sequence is CASSPGGYGYTF. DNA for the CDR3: TGTGCCAGCTCACCAGGGGGGTATGGCTACACCTTC.

CDR3 loop: CASSPPGGINTGELFF. CDR3 nucleotides: TGTGCCAGCTCACCACCGGGGGGGATCAACACCGGGGAGCTGTTTTTT. This rearrangement joins TRBV18 to TRBJ2-2; 7 bases map to TRBD2. Trimming cost V 0 bases and J 2 bases; bases outside gene matches: 3. The length of the CDR3 is 16 residues. The germline V gene encodes CDR1 KGHSH and CDR2 LQKENI. The full variable domain, in which reference TRBV18 and TRBJ2-2 provide the parts outside the CDR3, is NAGVMQNPRHLVRRRGQEARLRCSPMKGHSHVYWYRQLPEEGLKFMVYLQKENIIDESGMPKERFSAEFPKEGPSILRIQQVVRGDSAAYFCASSPPGGINTGELFFGEGSRLTVL.

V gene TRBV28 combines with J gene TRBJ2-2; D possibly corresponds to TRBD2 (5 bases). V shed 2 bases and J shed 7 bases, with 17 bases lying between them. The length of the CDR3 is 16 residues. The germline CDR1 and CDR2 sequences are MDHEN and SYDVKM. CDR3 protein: CASSLIGLPLGGELFF. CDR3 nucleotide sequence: TGTGCCAGCAGTTTAATTGGACTCCCCCTTGGCGGGGAGCTGTTTTTT.

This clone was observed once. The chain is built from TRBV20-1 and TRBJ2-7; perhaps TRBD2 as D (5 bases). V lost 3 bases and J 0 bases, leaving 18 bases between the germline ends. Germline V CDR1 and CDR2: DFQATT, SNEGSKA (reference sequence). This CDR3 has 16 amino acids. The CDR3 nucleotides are TGCAGTGCTAGTCTAGAGGGTGAGAGAAGCTCCTACGAGCAGTACTTC. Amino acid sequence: CSASLEGERSSYEQYF.

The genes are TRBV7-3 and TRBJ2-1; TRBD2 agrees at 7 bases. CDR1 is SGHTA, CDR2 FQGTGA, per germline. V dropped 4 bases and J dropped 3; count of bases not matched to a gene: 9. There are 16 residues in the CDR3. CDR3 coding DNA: TGTGCCAGCAGCTCTCCCGGAGCGGGATACTACAATGAGCAGTTCTTC. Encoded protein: CASSSPGAGYYNEQFF.

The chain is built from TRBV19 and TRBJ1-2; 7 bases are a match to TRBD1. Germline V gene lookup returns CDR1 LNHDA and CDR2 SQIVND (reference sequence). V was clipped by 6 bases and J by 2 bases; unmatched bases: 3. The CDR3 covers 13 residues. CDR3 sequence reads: CASSVQGNYGYTF. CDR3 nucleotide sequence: TGTGCCAGTAGCGTACAGGGGAACTATGGCTACACCTTC.

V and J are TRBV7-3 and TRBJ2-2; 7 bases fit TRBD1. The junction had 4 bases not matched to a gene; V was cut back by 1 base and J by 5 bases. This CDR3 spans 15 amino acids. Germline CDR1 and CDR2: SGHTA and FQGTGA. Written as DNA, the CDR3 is TGTGCCAGCAGCTTAAAGGGGGACAGTACCGGGGAGCTGTTTTTT. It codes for CASSLKGDSTGELFF.

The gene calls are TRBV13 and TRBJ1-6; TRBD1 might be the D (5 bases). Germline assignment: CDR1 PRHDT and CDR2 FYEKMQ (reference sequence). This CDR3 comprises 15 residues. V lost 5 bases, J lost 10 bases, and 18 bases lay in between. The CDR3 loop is CASSVPSAGRSPLHF. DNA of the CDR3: TGTGCCAGCAGCGTTCCCTCGGCGGGGCGGTCACCCCTCCACTTT.